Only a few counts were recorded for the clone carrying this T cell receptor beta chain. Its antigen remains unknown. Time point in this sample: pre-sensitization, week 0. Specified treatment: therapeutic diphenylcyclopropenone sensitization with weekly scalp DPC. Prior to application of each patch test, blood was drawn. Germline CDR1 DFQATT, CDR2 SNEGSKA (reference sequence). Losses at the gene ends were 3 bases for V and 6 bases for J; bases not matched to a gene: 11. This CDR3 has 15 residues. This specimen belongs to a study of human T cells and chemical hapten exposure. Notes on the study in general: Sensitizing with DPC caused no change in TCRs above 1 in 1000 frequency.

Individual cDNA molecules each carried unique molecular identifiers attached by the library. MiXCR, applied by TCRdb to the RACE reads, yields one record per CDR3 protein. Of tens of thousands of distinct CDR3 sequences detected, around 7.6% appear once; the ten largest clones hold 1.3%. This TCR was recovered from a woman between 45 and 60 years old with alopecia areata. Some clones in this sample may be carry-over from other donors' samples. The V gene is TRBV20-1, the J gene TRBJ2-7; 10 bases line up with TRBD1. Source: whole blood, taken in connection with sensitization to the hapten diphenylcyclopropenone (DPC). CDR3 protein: CSASARDRGTIEQYF. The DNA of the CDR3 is TGCAGTGCTAGTGCTCGGGACAGGGGAACGATCGAGCAGTACTTC.